By share, the clone carrying this TCR beta chain ranks as large. As yet, its antigen is unknown. Germline-derived CDR1 and CDR2 are SGHTA and FQGTGA. The CDR3 has 16 residues. V lost 1 base and J lost 0, with 12 bases in between. Time point: week 3, after first cycle of checkpoint inhibitor. Patients had no prior systemic cancer treatment, immunosuppressants or other active cancers. This sample is drawn from a study of blood T cell dynamics during melanoma immunotherapy. The repertoire was sequenced with immunoSEQ multiplex PCR; TCRdb's copy has only in-frame clones and lacks some. This sample carries 4,000 to 5,000 clones, 85% to 90% of them seen once, and the ten largest clones take 30%. Study results and caveats: Unlike progressors, later disease-control patients had W3 repertoires gaining clonality or diversity.

This specimen was blood, taken from a patient treated with checkpoint blockade. The clonotype was recovered from a human donor with melanoma. The V call is TRBV7-3, the J call TRBJ1-1; weak D call: TRBD1 (5 bases). The CDR3 bases are TGTGCCAGCAGCTTAAAGATCGGGGCCATGAACACTGAAGCTTTCTTT. It codes for CASSLKIGAMNTEAFF.